Shown below are 32 T cell receptor beta chains from a single sample sequenced in a study of T cell repertoires in cytomegalovirus infection. TCRdb ran MiXCR on the reads and lists one entry per CDR3 protein. The sample holds fewer than 250,000 distinct CDR3 sequences, roughly an eighth seen once. The sample was PBMCs. Source of these receptors: a human donor in good health (CMV status not recorded). Some clones in this sample may be carry-over from other donors' samples.

The table lists this clonotype with many counts. V is TRBV7-2 and J is TRBJ2-5; possibly TRBD1 or TRBD2 for D (5 bases each). This CDR3 is built from 15 residues. The ends were cut back, 3 bases at V and 2 bases at J, with 13 bases in the middle. The germline CDR1 and CDR2 sequences are SGHTA and FQGNSA. CDR3 nucleotide sequence: TGTGCCAGCAGCTTCACCGGGACGTCTCAAGAGACCCAGTACTTC. Translation: CASSFTGTSQETQYF. The whole variable domain, remainder taken from reference TRBV7-2 and TRBJ2-5, is GAGVSQSPSNKVTEKGKDVELRCDPISGHTALYWYRQSLGQGLEFLIYFQGNSAPDKSGLPSDRFSAERTGGSVSTLTIQRTQQEDSAVYLCASSFTGTSQETQYFGPGTRLLVL.

This clonotype came up many times. The chain carries TRBV7-2 and TRBJ2-7; D may match TRBD1 or TRBD2 (5 bases each). The germline gives CDR1 SGHTA, CDR2 FQGNSA. Trimming pared 0 bases from V and 9 bases from J, leaving 12 bases between. The CDR3 has 13 residues. This CDR3 is CASSLAGTARQYF. DNA for the CDR3: TGTGCCAGCAGCTTAGCAGGGACCGCACGGCAGTACTTC.

This clonotype was observed at least ten times. The rearrangement joins TRBV7-3 to TRBJ2-1, with 16 positions matching TRBD2. This CDR3 has 18 amino acids. J was trimmed by 7 bases and V by 1 base; bases with no gene match: 7. CDR1 is SGHTA, CDR2 FQGTGA, per germline. The CDR3 nucleotides read TGTGCCAGCAGCTTAATACCGGGACTAGCGGGAGGGGAAAATGAGCAGTTCTTC. It yields the protein CASSLIPGLAGGENEQFF. The full variable domain, with the rest looked up from reference TRBV7-3 and TRBJ2-1, is GAGVSQTPSNKVTEKGKYVELRCDPISGHTALYWYRQSLGQGPEFLIYFQGTGAADDSGLPNDRFFAVRPEGSVSTLKIQRTERGDSAVYLCASSLIPGLAGGENEQFFGPGTRLTVL.

This clonotype showed up just a few times. The J gene is TRBJ1-2, the V gene TRBV11-2, with TRBD1 identical over 8 bases. The germline V gene encodes CDR1 SGHAT and CDR2 FQNNGV. CDR3 size: 14 residues. After removal of 5 bases from V and 6 bases from J, the junction contained 8 bases not matched to a gene. The CDR3 DNA reads as TGTGCCAGCAGCCCAGGGACAGGCGACCATGGCTACACCTTC. Encoded protein: CASSPGTGDHGYTF.

This clonotype showed up many times. The chain couples TRBV29-1 to TRBJ2-2, with D possibly TRBD2 on 6 matching bases. Germline CDR1 and CDR2: SQVTM and ANQGSEA. V lost 7 bases and J lost 2, with 14 bases in between. CDR3 length equals 14 residues. The CDR3 loop reads CSAFLATNTGELFF. CDR3 coding DNA: TGCAGCGCCTTCCTAGCGACCAACACCGGGGAGCTGTTTTTT.

This clonotype was picked up many times. CDR3 loop: CASSPQGSRETQYF. CDR3 sequence (DNA): TGTGCCAGCAGCCCACAGGGGTCCCGGGAGACCCAGTACTTC. This chain links TRBV7-9 with TRBJ2-5; 7 bases align to TRBD1. Unmatched junction bases numbered 8, after V lost 5 bases and J lost 5 bases. The CDR3 contains 14 residues. The germline V gene encodes CDR1 SEHNR and CDR2 FQNEAQ (reference sequence).

This clonotype turned up a few times. V usage is TRBV27 and J usage is TRBJ2-3; possibly TRBD2 for D (5 bases). V lost 5 bases, J lost 0 bases, and 15 bases lay in between. The CDR3 contains 16 residues. CDR1 MNHEY and CDR2 SMNVEV come from the germline V gene (reference sequence). The CDR3 reads CASSDNGVGSTDTQYF. The CDR3 bases are TGTGCCAGCAGTGACAACGGGGTAGGGAGCACAGATACGCAGTATTTT.

This clonotype has more than one count but fewer than ten. The V and J genes are TRBV6-2 or TRBV6-3 and TRBJ1-2; D is perhaps TRBD1 (5 bases). Deletions cut 0 bases from V and 8 bases from J, with 10 bases between. Germline V gene data show CDR1 as MNHEY and CDR2 as SVGEGT. CDR3 length: 13 amino acids. In nucleotides, the CDR3 is TGTGCCAGCAGTTACTCTTACGGGGGAGGCTACACCTTC. It codes for CASSYSYGGGYTF.

This clonotype was observed at least ten times. The chain recombines TRBV7-2 with TRBJ2-1; 9 bases fit TRBD2. This CDR3 is built from 15 residues. From germline, CDR1 is SGHTA and CDR2 FQGNSA. V lost 5 bases, J lost 3 bases, and 5 bases stayed unmatched. This chain's CDR3 is CASSPRLAVYNEQFF. Written as DNA, the CDR3 is TGTGCCAGCAGCCCTCGACTAGCGGTCTACAATGAGCAGTTCTTC.

This clonotype has just a few counts. The J gene is TRBJ1-5, the V gene TRBV5-4, with 8 positions matching TRBD1. Germline lookup yields CDR1 SGHNT and CDR2 YYREEE (reference sequence). The CDR3 totals 15 residues. V was clipped by 4 bases and J by 1 base; unmatched bases: 4. CDR3 nucleotide sequence: TGTGCCAGCAGCCAAGGACAGGGAAGCAATCAGCCCCAGCATTTT. This gives the protein CASSQGQGSNQPQHF.

The chain joins TRBV5-1 to TRBJ1-6; TRBD1 matches 7 bases. The CDR3 runs 14 residues. Unmatched junction bases numbered 6, after V lost 4 bases and J lost 8 bases. In germline, CDR1 is SGHRS, CDR2 YFSETQ. In nucleotides, the CDR3 is TGCGCCAGCAGCCAGGACAGGAGAGATTCACCCCTCCACTTT. Amino acids: CASSQDRRDSPLHF.

This clonotype was seen only a few times. The genes are TRBV20-1 and TRBJ2-4; 9 nucleotides match TRBD2. Unmatched junction bases numbered 7, after V lost 5 bases and J lost 8 bases. The CDR3 spans 13 residues. The germline V gene has CDR1 DFQATT and CDR2 SNEGSKA (reference sequence). This CDR3 is CSASISGSDIQYF. CDR3 coding DNA: TGCAGTGCTTCGATTAGCGGGAGTGACATTCAGTACTTC.

This clonotype came up a few times. The chain employs TRBV7-3 and TRBJ2-2, with D possibly matching TRBD2 (6 bases). Germline CDR1 is SGHTA and CDR2 is FQGTGA. V dropped 5 bases and J dropped 1 base, with 14 bases sitting between them. This CDR3 comprises 16 residues. CDR3 sequence: CASSLWGTLNTGELFF. CDR3 nucleotides: TGTGCCAGCAGCCTTTGGGGGACTTTGAACACCGGGGAGCTGTTTTTT.

The V and J genes are TRBV30 and TRBJ2-2; D unclear. The CDR3 runs to 11 residues. Germline loops: CDR1 GTSNPN, CDR2 SVGIG (reference sequence). The V gene lost 6 bases and the J gene lost 4 bases, with 6 bases spanning the gap. CDR3 DNA sequence: TGTGCCTGTAGGCGCACCGGGGAGCTGTTTTTT. This sequence encodes CACRRTGELFF.

This clonotype came up many times. The J gene is TRBJ2-7, the V gene TRBV7-2; unclear D gene. The germline V gene encodes CDR1 SGHTA and CDR2 FQGNSA. With 6 bases removed from V and 6 bases from J, the gap between germline ends came to 18 bases. The CDR3 consists of 14 residues. CDR3: CASRRAADGSEQYF. CDR3 in DNA: TGTGCCAGCAGACGGGCGGCCGACGGATCCGAGCAGTACTTC.

This clonotype was counted a few times. This chain connects TRBV29-1 to TRBJ2-7, with D possibly TRBD1 on 6 matching bases. The CDR3 has 14 residues. CDR1 and CDR2 from the germline V gene are SQVTM and ANQGSEA. Trimming cost V 0 bases and J 5 bases, with 14 bases left between them. In nucleotides, the CDR3 is TGCAGCGTTGAAGAGGGAACAGGGAAGGACGAGCAGTACTTC. Its protein product is CSVEEGTGKDEQYF.

This clonotype occurred many times. The V and J genes are TRBV14 and TRBJ1-1; TRBD1 agrees at 8 bases. V gave up 0 bases and J gave up 0 bases; unmatched junction bases: 12. Germline V gene data show CDR1 as SGHDN and CDR2 as FVKESK. The CDR3 is 19 amino acids. The CDR3 DNA reads TGTGCCAGCAGCCAAGATCGGTGGCAGGGGGCTATCTTGAACACTGAAGCTTTCTTT. It codes for CASSQDRWQGAILNTEAFF. Looking up the rest from reference TRBV14 and TRBJ1-1 gives the full variable domain: EAGVTQFPSHSVIEKGQTVTLRCDPISGHDNLYWYRRVMGKEIKFLLHFVKESKQDESGMPNNRFLAERTGGTYSTLKVQPAELEDSGVYFCASSQDRWQGAILNTEAFFGQGTRLTVV.

This clonotype was detected ten times or more. The V and J genes are TRBV7-2 and TRBJ2-2; perhaps TRBD1 as D (5 bases). The CDR3 runs 15 residues. Germline-derived CDR1 and CDR2 are SGHTA and FQGNSA. The V and J ends lost 8 bases and 1 base respectively, with 14 bases between them. DNA of the CDR3: TGTGCCAGCCGTTCCCGGACACTGAACACCGGGGAGCTGTTTTTT. It encodes CASRSRTLNTGELFF. The whole variable domain, filled in from reference TRBV7-2 and TRBJ2-2, reads GAGVSQSPSNKVTEKGKDVELRCDPISGHTALYWYRQSLGQGLEFLIYFQGNSAPDKSGLPSDRFSAERTGGSVSTLTIQRTQQEDSAVYLCASRSRTLNTGELFFGEGSRLTVL.

This clonotype was counted between two and nine times. V and J are TRBV29-1 and TRBJ1-1; D ambiguous. CDR1 is SQVTM and CDR2 is ANQGSEA in the germline V gene. Trimming pared 7 bases from V and 9 bases from J, leaving 12 bases between. This CDR3 is built from 10 residues. The CDR3 sequence: CSAVTNQAFF. CDR3 coding DNA: TGCAGCGCCGTCACGAATCAAGCTTTCTTT.

In this sample, this clonotype turned up many times. The gene calls are TRBV7-2 and TRBJ1-1; D is possibly TRBD1 (5 bases). The CDR3 length is 16 residues. V lost 3 bases to trimming and J lost 4 bases, with 18 bases between them. Germline CDR1 SGHTA, CDR2 FQGNSA. Here the CDR3 DNA reads TGTGCCAGCAGCTTCATCGGTCAGGGTGGGGGCACTGAAGCTTTCTTT. This encodes CASSFIGQGGGTEAFF.

This clonotype showed up just a few times. The chain has TRBV14 and TRBJ2-1, with 9 bases identical to TRBD2. CDR1 and CDR2 from the germline V gene are SGHDN and FVKESK. After removal of 3 bases from V and 1 base from J, the junction contained 10 bases not matched to a gene. This CDR3 is 18 amino acids long. CDR3 amino acids: CASSHGRRGGQSYNEQFF. The CDR3 DNA reads as TGTGCCAGCAGCCACGGCAGGCGGGGGGGCCAGTCCTACAATGAGCAGTTCTTC. Together with reference TRBV14 and TRBJ2-1, the CDR3 gives the full variable domain: EAGVTQFPSHSVIEKGQTVTLRCDPISGHDNLYWYRRVMGKEIKFLLHFVKESKQDESGMPNNRFLAERTGGTYSTLKVQPAELEDSGVYFCASSHGRRGGQSYNEQFFGPGTRLTVL.

The table lists this clonotype with many counts. This sequence joins TRBV12-3 or TRBV12-4 and TRBJ1-1; no firm D call. Trimming took 7 bases from V and 1 from J, leaving 10 bases between them. CDR3 length equals 13 residues. The CDR3 sequence: CASIHQTNTEAFF. Here the CDR3 DNA reads TGTGCCAGCATTCATCAGACGAACACTGAAGCTTTCTTT.

This clonotype was seen a few times. This sequence joins TRBV3-1 and TRBJ2-5; weak D call: TRBD2 (5 bases). Trimming left V 1 base short and J 5 bases short, with 14 bases between. CDR3 length: 15 amino acids. CDR1 is LGHDT, CDR2 YNNKEL, per germline (reference sequence). CDR3 loop: CASSQAGEGWETQYF. The CDR3 DNA reads TGTGCCAGCAGCCAAGCCGGCGAGGGTTGGGAGACCCAGTACTTC.

This clonotype was picked up a small number of times. V usage is TRBV5-4 and J usage is TRBJ2-1, with 11 bases that match TRBD2. CDR1 SGHNT and CDR2 YYREEE come from the germline V gene (reference sequence). This CDR3 spans 20 amino acids. Germline trimming cut 4 bases from V and 2 bases from J; bases unmatched to any gene: 17. The CDR3 DNA reads as TGTGCCAGCAGCCCGGGGTCGGGACTAGCGGACCCCACCGCCTACAATGAGCAGTTCTTC. Translated: CASSPGSGLADPTAYNEQFF. The entire variable domain, with the rest obtained from reference TRBV5-4 and TRBJ2-1, is as follows: ETGVTQSPTHLIKTRGQQVTLRCSSQSGHNTVSWYQQALGQGPQFIFQYYREEENGRGNFPPRFSGLQFPNYSSELNVNALELDDSALYLCASSPGSGLADPTAYNEQFFGPGTRLTVL.

In regard to this clonotype: Since a much larger clone is just one base distant, this may be a read error. V gene TRBV6-6 combines with J gene TRBJ2-2, with a tentative D call TRBD2 (5 bases). Germline CDR1 MNHNY, CDR2 SVGAGI (reference sequence). This CDR3 region has 13 residues. The chain's CDR3 is CASTSANTGELLF. The CDR3 region has the DNA TGTGCCAGCACGTCGGCGAACACCGGGGAGCTGTTATTT.

Ten or more counts support this clonotype. The chain combines TRBV6-2 or TRBV6-3 with TRBJ2-5; D might be TRBD1 (6 bases). This CDR3 spans 18 amino acids. Trimming took off 0 bases at V and 5 bases at J, with 22 bases between the two ends. Germline assignment: CDR1 MNHEY and CDR2 SVGEGT. CDR3 region: CASSYSPSHRQVGETQYF. In nucleotides, the CDR3 is TGTGCCAGCAGTTACTCGCCTTCGCATAGACAGGTTGGGGAGACCCAGTACTTC.

This clonotype has just a few counts. This chain uses TRBV29-1 with TRBJ2-7, with D perhaps TRBD2 (6 bases). The V gene lost 0 bases and the J gene lost 5 bases, with 11 bases spanning the gap. From germline, CDR1 is SQVTM and CDR2 ANQGSEA. The CDR3 sequence is 13 residues long. The CDR3 coding sequence is TGCAGCGTTGAAGACGGCGGGGTCGACGAGCAGTACTTC. Translation: CSVEDGGVDEQYF.

This clonotype has ten or more counts. This chain links TRBV5-4 with TRBJ1-2; the D gene is possibly TRBD1 (6 bases). Germline V gives CDR1 SGHNT, CDR2 YYREEE (reference sequence). The V and J ends lost 3 bases and 2 bases respectively, with 14 bases between them. The CDR3 runs to 15 residues. As DNA, the CDR3 is TGTGCCAGCAGCTCTCTCTCGACAGGAAACTATGGCTACACCTTC. Amino acid sequence: CASSSLSTGNYGYTF.

This chain uses TRBV6-5 with TRBJ1-3; D not certain. CDR3 length equals 15 residues. Germline V CDR1 and CDR2: MNHEY, SVGAGI. V lost 6 bases to trimming and J lost 0 bases, with 12 bases between them. CDR3 bases: TGTGCCAGCAGCGCAGCCGTATTCTCTGGAAACACCATATATTTT. Its protein product is CASSAAVFSGNTIYF.

This clonotype was detected many times. V and J are TRBV7-2 and TRBJ1-5, with D perhaps TRBD1 (6 bases). In germline, CDR1 is SGHTA, CDR2 FQGNSA. The CDR3 totals 15 residues. V lost 0 bases and J 2 bases, leaving 8 bases between the germline ends. CDR3 in DNA: TGTGCCAGCAGCTTAGCGCCAGGGGGCAATCAGCCCCAGCATTTT. Encoded protein: CASSLAPGGNQPQHF. The full variable domain, in which reference TRBV7-2 and TRBJ1-5 provide the parts outside the CDR3, is GAGVSQSPSNKVTEKGKDVELRCDPISGHTALYWYRQSLGQGLEFLIYFQGNSAPDKSGLPSDRFSAERTGGSVSTLTIQRTQQEDSAVYLCASSLAPGGNQPQHFGDGTRLSIL.

This chain connects TRBV20-1 to TRBJ2-5, with TRBD2 identical over 10 bases. The CDR3 is 15 amino acids. The V gene's germline CDR1 is DFQATT and CDR2 SNEGSKA (reference sequence). Trimming took 3 bases from V and 5 from J; bases not matched to a gene: 9. CDR3 coding DNA: TGCAGTGCTAGCGCGAGCGGGGGGGCCAGGGAGACCCAGTACTTC. It is translated as CSASASGGARETQYF.

This clonotype was found many times. The gene calls are TRBV6-5 and TRBJ1-2; TRBD1 matches 12 bases. The V gene end was trimmed by 2 bases and the J gene end by 7 bases; junction bases not matched to a gene: 5. Germline CDR1 and CDR2: MNHEY and SVGAGI. The length of the CDR3 is 15 residues. This chain's CDR3 is CASSYGGQGAVGYTF. The CDR3 DNA reads TGTGCCAGCAGTTACGGGGGACAGGGGGCTGTTGGCTACACCTTC.